The source of this T cell receptor (gamma chain) is a study of gamma delta lymphoproliferative disorders and STAT genes. With CATT, TCRdb re-called clones from the multiplex PCR reads. This sample has about 2,500 gamma-chain clones; approximately 18% occur once, and the top ten carry 50% to 60%. Sequencing used genomic DNA taken from PBMCs of patients and controls. This clonotype was obtained from a human donor with gamma-delta T-cell large granular lymphocyte leukemia. Specimen: blood.

CDR3 sequence reads: CATWDGPGFMKLF. The DNA for the CDR3 is TGTGCCACCTGGGATGGGCCTGGATTCATGAAACTCTTT. The V call is TRGV4, the J call TRGJ1 or TRGJ2. Matching the DNA to germline supplied the J gene, which TCRdb does not give. This CDR3 contains 13 residues. Trimming cost V 0 bases and J 12 bases; bases outside gene matches: 11. The V gene's germline CDR1 is EGSTGY and CDR2 YDSYTSSV.